Shown below are 4 T cell receptor beta chains from a single sample sequenced in a study of T cells in Graves' hyperthyroidism and ophthalmopathy. Amplification targeted TCR beta CDR3 regions from RNA transcripts. Carried out on the TCR CDR3, a first-round RT-PCR used the HTBI primer set. TCRdb reprocessed the multiplex PCR reads via MiXCR and lists one record per CDR3 protein. Here the sample spans 530,000 or so distinct CDR3 sequences, under 20% being singletons. The sequencing input was blood. The receptor source for this set is a woman under 30 with Graves' ophthalmopathy.

Only a few counts were recorded for this clonotype. The chain joins TRBV20-1 to TRBJ2-3; D remains unclear. CDR1 and CDR2 from the germline V gene are DFQATT and SNEGSKA (reference sequence). V lost 5 bases to trimming and J lost 9 bases, with 12 bases between them. The CDR3 is 11 residues long. The CDR3 protein is CSAERSSTQYF. CDR3 DNA sequence: TGCAGTGCTGAGCGTAGTTCCACGCAGTATTTT.

This clonotype was recorded at least ten times. The J gene is TRBJ2-7, the V gene TRBV30, with 7 bases aligning to TRBD2. Germline loops: CDR1 GTSNPN, CDR2 SVGIG (reference sequence). Trimming at V came to 2 bases and at J to 6 bases, leaving 4 bases not matched to a gene. The CDR3 spans 12 residues. The CDR3 DNA is TGTGCCTGGAGTACTAGCGAGAGCGAGCAGTACTTC. It codes for CAWSTSESEQYF.

This clonotype has a count of ten or more. The chain employs TRBV3-1 and TRBJ1-6; D uncertain. Deletions cut 1 base from V and 10 bases from J, with 8 bases between. Germline V gene data show CDR1 as LGHDT and CDR2 as YNNKEL (reference sequence). The CDR3 consists of 13 residues. CDR3 protein: CASSQGDGSPLHF. The CDR3 DNA reads TGTGCCAGCAGCCAAGGAGACGGGTCACCCCTCCACTTT.

This clonotype was seen many times. The J gene is TRBJ2-1, the V gene TRBV5-1; TRBD2 matches 14 bases. Germline V gene sequence: CDR1 SGHRS, CDR2 YFSETQ. The V segment lost 4 bases and the J segment 8 bases; nucleotides outside the gene matches: 14. This CDR3 has 18 residues. CDR3 DNA: TGCGCCAGCAGCCAGGGACTAGCGGGAGACTCAGGGTCCGATGAGCAGTTCTTC. It specifies CASSQGLAGDSGSDEQFF. Full variable domain (outside the CDR3, taken from reference TRBV5-1 and TRBJ2-1): KAGVTQTPRYLIKTRGQQVTLSCSPISGHRSVSWYQQTPGQGLQFLFEYFSETQRNKGNFPGRFSGRQFSNSRSEMNVSTLELGDSALYLCASSQGLAGDSGSDEQFFGPGTRLTVL.